Listed here are 32 T cell receptor beta chains from one sample, sequenced in a study of T cell clonality in common variable immunodeficiency. Some clones are missing from TCRdb's copy, which holds only in-frame ones; the method was immunoSEQ multiplex PCR. The repertoire shows fewer than 55,000 clones, none seen only once; the top ten take 2% to 2.5%. The sequencing input was peripheral blood mononuclear cells. The receptors here all came from a person aged 18-70 years in good health.

The covered CDR3 bases are TGTGCCAGCAGCTTACGGCCCCGGACAGGGGGCGTCGGGGAG. It yields the protein CASSLRPRTGGVGE. The CDR3 as a whole reads CASSLRPRTGGVGELFF. The V gene is TRBV7-8, the J gene TRBJ2-2; 11 bases map to TRBD1. The CDR3 extends 3 residues past the end of the read, so its final part is completed from the germline J gene. V lost 2 bases, J lost 7 bases, and 9 bases stayed unmatched. From germline, CDR1 is SGHVS and CDR2 FQNEAQ. The CDR3 is made up of 17 amino acids.

Note on this clone: Coverage ceases 3 residues before the CDR3 finishes, and the germline J gene fills in the end. This sequence joins TRBV20-1 and TRBJ2-7, with 7 bases that match TRBD2. J gave up 2 bases and V 6 bases, and 13 bases lay outside the gene matches. Germline V CDR1 and CDR2: DFQATT, SNEGSKA (reference sequence). The CDR3 sequence is 15 residues long. The chain's CDR3 is CSAEGSQRGAYEQYF. The DNA read from the CDR3 is TGCAGTGCAGAAGGCAGTCAGCGGGGTGCCTACGAG.

With respect to this clone: The sequence runs out 3 residues before the end of the CDR3; the remainder is reconstructed from the germline J gene. The chain has TRBV5-1 and TRBJ1-6; 7 bases are a match to TRBD1. Looked up from germline, CDR1 is SGHRS and CDR2 is YFSETQ. This CDR3 has 15 residues. Trimming removed 4 bases from V and 11 bases from J; junction bases left unmatched: 12. The DNA read from the CDR3 is TGCGCCAGCAGCCCCGAGGCAGGGGGAGAGGCACCC. This gives the protein CASSPEAGGEAP. The full CDR3 sequence reads CASSPEAGGEAPLHF.

This clone occurred many times. The sequence runs out 3 residues before the end of the CDR3; the remainder is reconstructed from the germline J gene. This chain joins TRBV19 and TRBJ2-3; 11 bases are a match to TRBD2. The trim removed 6 bases at V and 5 bases at J, leaving 7 bases unmatched. Germline CDR1 is LNHDA and CDR2 is SQIVND (reference sequence). The length of the CDR3 is 15 residues. The CDR3 here is CASRRLAGSGDTQYF. The CDR3 bases that were read are TGTGCCAGTAGGAGACTAGCGGGATCTGGAGATACG.

This clone was found many times. The read is 3 residues too short to cover the CDR3 end, so that end is filled in from the germline J gene. The chain uses TRBV12-3 or TRBV12-4 and TRBJ2-1; TRBD1 aligns across 8 bases. The ends lost 4 bases at V and 3 bases at J; junction bases unmatched: 5. The CDR3 runs 15 residues. CDR3 bases read: TGTGCCAGCAGTTACGGACAGGGATTCTACAATGAG. It encodes CASSYGQGFYNE. The CDR3 reads in full as CASSYGQGFYNEQFF.

This clone has just a few counts. The read falls 3 residues short of the CDR3 end, and the missing part is taken from the germline J gene. The chain couples TRBV7-9 to TRBJ2-5; the D is unclear. The CDR3 has 12 residues. CDR1 is SEHNR, CDR2 FQNEAQ, per germline (reference sequence). The CDR3 loop reads CASSESTDTQYF. Partial CDR3 DNA: TGTGCCAGCAGCGAAAGTACAGATACC.

This clone was counted ten times or more. The CDR3 is cut off 3 residues early in the read; its end comes from the germline J gene. The chain links TRBV7-9 to TRBJ2-7; D is ambiguous. This CDR3 is 12 amino acids long. From germline, CDR1 is SEHNR and CDR2 FQNEAQ (reference sequence). The V end lost 6 bases, the J end lost 3 bases, and 9 bases lay between the germline ends. Incomplete CDR3 DNA: TGTGCCAGCAGTCGCCAAGGCTACGAG. Amino acids: CASSRQGYE. The CDR3 as a whole reads CASSRQGYEQYF. Using reference TRBV7-9 and TRBJ2-7 for the parts outside the CDR3, the full variable domain is DTGVSQNPRHKITKRGQNVTFRCDPISEHNRLYWYRQTLGQGPEFLTYFQNEAQLEKSRLLSDRFSAERPKGSFSTLEIQRTEQGDSAMYLCASSRQGYEQYFGPGTRLTVT.

This clone has a handful of counts. The DNA ends 3 residues before the CDR3 does, and the rest of the CDR3 is filled in from the germline J gene. This sequence joins TRBV7-2 and TRBJ1-2; the D is unclear. CDR3 size: 14 residues. Germline V gene data show CDR1 as SGHTA and CDR2 as FQGNSA. The CDR3: CASSLGSDGDDYTF. The part of the CDR3 DNA that was read is TGTGCCAGCAGCTTAGGGTCAGATGGTGATGAC.

A note on this clone: The read comes to an end 3 residues before the CDR3 does, leaving the germline J gene to fill in the end. This chain links TRBV19 with TRBJ1-2; weak D call: TRBD1 (5 bases). The germline gives CDR1 LNHDA, CDR2 SQIVND (reference sequence). The length of the CDR3 is 15 residues. The CDR3 loop is CASSRAGLAANDYTF. Incomplete CDR3 DNA: TGTGCCAGTAGTAGGGCGGGACTAGCGGCCAATGAC.

This clone occurred many times. The missing CDR3 end, 3 residues past where the read stops, is filled in from the germline J gene. The rearrangement joins TRBV19 to TRBJ1-1; D is uncertain. Looked up from germline, CDR1 is LNHDA and CDR2 is SQIVND (reference sequence). V was shortened by 7 bases and J by 0 bases, with 9 bases between the two germline ends. There are 13 residues in the CDR3. CDR3 bases read: TGTGCCAGTACCCGGTTGATGAACACTGAA. The encoded protein is CASTRLMNTE. The entire CDR3 protein reads CASTRLMNTEAFF.

A word on this clone: At one end, the junction sequence differs from germline, possibly due to a read error. The read gets to within 3 residues of the CDR3 end, and the germline J gene fills in the rest. The sample has other DNA sequences that encode this CDR3 too. This chain connects TRBV6-1 to TRBJ1-3, with a possible D match to TRBD1 (6 bases). Per germline, CDR1 MNHNS and CDR2 SASEGT. The CDR3 runs to 15 residues. CDR3 bases read: TGTGCCAGCAGTGAACACAGGGATGCAGGAAACACA. This sequence encodes CASSEHRDAGNT. The full CDR3 protein reads CASSEHRDAGNTIYF.

There are a few counts of this clone. The CDR3 end lies 3 residues beyond the end of the read and is filled in from the germline J gene. V is TRBV11-2 and J is TRBJ2-3; possible D gene TRBD1, 6 bases. The V end lost 5 bases, the J end lost 4 bases, and 13 bases lay between the germline ends. The V gene's germline CDR1 is SGHAT and CDR2 FQNNGV. The CDR3 is made up of 14 amino acids. CDR3 sequence: CASSRITGPDTQYF. CDR3 bases read: TGTGCCAGCAGCCGAATTACAGGGCCAGATACG.

This clone was seen a few times. With the read ending 3 residues before the CDR3 end, the germline J gene is used to fill in that end. The chain uses TRBV6-4 and TRBJ2-1; TRBD2 might be the D (6 bases). Germline V gives CDR1 MRHNA, CDR2 SNTAGT. V was cut by 3 bases and J by 0 bases, with 9 bases left in between. This CDR3 is 15 amino acids long. The covered CDR3 bases are TGTGCCAGCAGTGAGGGACTGGGCTCCTACAATGAG. It yields the protein CASSEGLGSYNE. The full CDR3 protein is CASSEGLGSYNEQFF.

Partial CDR3 DNA: TGTGCCCTCAGCCGGACTAGATCGCCATACGAG. This translates into CALSRTRSPYE. In full, the CDR3 is CALSRTRSPYEQYF. The rearrangement links TRBV6-2 or TRBV6-3 to TRBJ2-7, with 7 bases fitting TRBD2. The observed sequence ends 3 residues before the CDR3 terminus, with the missing tail filled in from the germline J gene. The germline gives CDR1 MNHEY, CDR2 SVGEGT. The CDR3 runs 14 residues. Trimming took 11 bases from V and 4 from J; bases not matched to a gene: 14.

In regard to this clone: The read stops 3 residues short of the end of the CDR3; the missing end is completed from the germline J gene. The chain uses TRBV7-8 and TRBJ1-2; D is perhaps TRBD1 (6 bases). Germline assignment: CDR1 SGHVS and CDR2 FQNEAQ. The CDR3 covers 13 residues. CDR3 in amino acids: CAAAPLQGGGYTF. The covered CDR3 bases are TGTGCCGCGGCCCCCTTACAGGGTGGCGGC.

This clone appeared many times. The read terminates 3 residues ahead of where the CDR3 ends, so the germline J gene completes it. V usage is TRBV5-1 and J usage is TRBJ2-4; TRBD1 matches 8 bases. J was trimmed by 1 base and V by 2 bases; bases with no gene match: 2. The CDR3 consists of 15 residues. Germline CDR1 is SGHRS and CDR2 is YFSETQ. CDR3 DNA (partial): TGCGCCAGCAGCTTCCAGGGGGCGGCCAAAAACATT. Translation gives CASSFQGAAKNI. The entire CDR3 is CASSFQGAAKNIQYF.

This clone has a count of ten or more. Coverage ceases 3 residues before the CDR3 finishes, and the germline J gene fills in the end. This chain links TRBV20-1 with TRBJ2-1; 11 bases fit TRBD2. The CDR3 covers 13 residues. Trimming removed 3 bases from V and 5 bases from J; junction bases left unmatched: 0. Germline-derived CDR1 and CDR2 are DFQATT and SNEGSKA (reference sequence). The CDR3 DNA, read in part, is TGCAGTGCTAGGACTAGCGGGGACAATGAG. This translates into CSARTSGDNE. The full CDR3 is CSARTSGDNEQFF.

This clone was counted only a few times. With the read ending 3 residues before the CDR3 end, the germline J gene is used to fill in that end. The chain combines TRBV6-1 with TRBJ1-6; 8 bases line up with TRBD1. Germline trimming cut 2 bases from V and 8 bases from J; bases unmatched to any gene: 5. Germline lookup yields CDR1 MNHNS and CDR2 SASEGT. The CDR3 sequence is 15 residues long. Partial CDR3 DNA: TGTGCCAGCAGTGAAACCGGGACAGGCCATTCACCC. Its protein product is CASSETGTGHSP. The complete CDR3 sequence is CASSETGTGHSPLHF.

This clone was seen repeatedly, ten times or more. Incomplete CDR3 DNA: TGTGCCTGGAGTTGGCGGACCTACAATGAG. Translating it yields CAWSWRTYNE. The complete CDR3 protein is CAWSWRTYNEQFF. The rearrangement links TRBV30 to TRBJ2-1, with no clear D. The read halts 3 residues ahead of the CDR3 end, with the missing end drawn from the germline J gene. V lost 2 bases and J lost 2, with 7 bases in between. The CDR3 loop spans 13 amino acids. Germline lookup yields CDR1 GTSNPN and CDR2 SVGIG (reference sequence).

This clone turned up a few times. Read sequence stops 3 residues before the CDR3 end, and the germline J gene provides the missing end. The chain joins TRBV29-1 to TRBJ2-5; 7 bases map to TRBD1. The CDR3 loop spans 13 amino acids. Per germline, CDR1 SQVTM and CDR2 ANQGSEA. Trimming took 4 bases from V and 1 from J; bases not matched to a gene: 3. The covered CDR3 bases are TGCAGCGTTGCCGGACAGGCCCAAGAGACC. Translating it yields CSVAGQAQET. The whole CDR3 is CSVAGQAQETQYF.

In its sample, this clone was seen many times. The read ends 3 residues before the CDR3 terminus; that terminus is restored from the germline J gene. The rearrangement links TRBV20-1 to TRBJ2-2; 15 bases match TRBD2. V lost 4 bases and J lost 7; bases outside the gene matches: 4. This CDR3 contains 15 residues. Germline V lookup: CDR1 DFQATT, CDR2 SNEGSKA (reference sequence). CDR3 DNA, as far as it was read: TGCAGTGCTACAGGACTAGCGGGAGGGGACGGGGAG. Protein product: CSATGLAGGDGE. The whole CDR3 region reads CSATGLAGGDGELFF.

Ten or more counts support this clone. Read data end 3 residues before the CDR3 end; the end is taken from the germline J gene. The J gene is TRBJ2-1, the V gene TRBV20-1; TRBD2 matches at 10 bases. The length of the CDR3 is 17 residues. Trimming at V came to 3 bases and at J to 0 bases, leaving 8 bases not matched to a gene. Germline CDR1 and CDR2: DFQATT and SNEGSKA (reference sequence). CDR3 amino acids: CSARGLAGVLSYNEQFF. CDR3 bases read: TGCAGTGCTAGGGGGCTAGCGGGAGTACTCTCCTACAATGAG.

This clone was seen ten or more times. The read terminates 3 residues before the CDR3 end, so the remaining end is supplied by the germline J gene. V and J are TRBV5-4 and TRBJ2-7, with a tentative D call TRBD2 (6 bases). V lost 5 bases, J lost 6 bases, and 21 bases lay in between. This CDR3 has 15 residues. Germline V gives CDR1 SGHNT, CDR2 YYREEE (reference sequence). The CDR3 bases that were read are TGTGCCAGCAGACTGGGGGGAGCCACGTTGGGCGAG. This codes for CASRLGGATLGE. The whole CDR3 sequence is CASRLGGATLGEQYF.

This clone was recorded at least ten times. The read ends 3 residues shy of where the CDR3 ends; the end is completed using the germline J gene. J is TRBJ1-4 and V is TRBV12-3 or TRBV12-4, with a possible D match to TRBD1 (6 bases). The CDR3 covers 13 residues. Between the trimmed V and J ends, which lost 6 bases and 4 bases, there was a span of 9 bases. CDR3: CASSGQINEKLFF. Incomplete CDR3 DNA: TGTGCCAGCAGCGGACAGATTAATGAAAAA.

With regard to this clone: Read data end 3 residues before the CDR3 end; the end is taken from the germline J gene. The chain links TRBV11-3 to TRBJ2-1, with D possibly TRBD1 on 5 matching bases. CDR1 SGHNT and CDR2 YENEEA come from the germline V gene. This CDR3 region has 14 residues. Between the trimmed V and J ends, which lost 5 bases and 6 bases, there was a span of 14 bases. The sequenced CDR3 bases are TGTGCCAGCAGCCCAACCGTGGGGCCCAATGAG. Protein: CASSPTVGPNE. The CDR3 in its entirety is CASSPTVGPNEQFF.

Notes on this clone: The missing CDR3 end, 3 residues past where the read stops, is filled in from the germline J gene. The chain is built from TRBV6-4 and TRBJ2-1; weak D call: TRBD2 (5 bases). CDR3 length: 16 residues. V lost 3 bases and J lost 2, with 14 bases in between. Germline V CDR1 and CDR2: MRHNA, SNTAGT. The CDR3 bases that were read are TGTGCCAGCAGTGAGTTCCGGGGTTCCACCTACAATGAG. Its protein product is CASSEFRGSTYNE. The whole CDR3 protein is CASSEFRGSTYNEQFF.

This clone came up a few times. The read finishes 3 residues shy of the CDR3 end, and the germline J gene is used to complete it. The chain recombines TRBV5-1 with TRBJ2-1, with 12 bases lining up with TRBD2. The V and J ends lost 7 bases and 2 bases, in that order; junction bases with no gene match: 10. Germline lookup yields CDR1 SGHRS and CDR2 YFSETQ. The length of the CDR3 is 17 residues. The sequenced CDR3 bases are TGCGCCAGCGCTCTAGCGGGAGGGCCCGGGACCTACAATGAG. Protein product: CASALAGGPGTYNE. The entire CDR3 protein is CASALAGGPGTYNEQFF.

This clone was observed many times. The read falls 3 residues short of the CDR3 end, and the missing part is taken from the germline J gene. V is TRBV30 and J is TRBJ1-5; 8 bases fit TRBD1. J lost 0 bases, V lost 5 bases, and 9 bases had no gene match. The V gene's germline CDR1 is GTSNPN and CDR2 SVGIG (reference sequence). This CDR3 has 16 amino acids. This CDR3 is CAWRTGSGVSNQPQHF. The sequenced CDR3 bases are TGTGCCTGGCGGACAGGGTCAGGGGTTAGCAATCAGCCC.

This clone has ten or more counts. The read finishes 3 residues shy of the CDR3 end, and the germline J gene is used to complete it. The chain recombines TRBV5-4 with TRBJ2-2; TRBD1 agrees at 7 bases. CDR3 length equals 14 residues. The germline CDR1 and CDR2 sequences are SGHNT and YYREEE (reference sequence). V lost 2 bases, J lost 5 bases, and 3 bases stayed unmatched. CDR3 DNA, as far as it was read: TGTGCCAGCAGCTTTGCAGGGGGAACCGGGGAG. Translating gives CASSFAGGTGE. The full CDR3 protein reads CASSFAGGTGELFF.

On this clone itself: The CDR3 is cut off 3 residues early in the read; its end comes from the germline J gene. The chain combines TRBV19 with TRBJ1-2, with 7 bases that match TRBD1. The CDR3 consists of 14 residues. Germline values: CDR1 LNHDA, CDR2 SQIVND (reference sequence). V lost 6 bases to trimming and J lost 2 bases; unmatched junction nucleotides: 6. CDR3 DNA (partial): TGTGCCAGTAGACTGGACAGGCGGAACTATGGC. It translates to CASRLDRRNYG. The entire CDR3 reads CASRLDRRNYGYTF.

This clone was observed at least ten times. Read coverage stops 3 residues before the CDR3 terminus; the germline J gene supplies the remainder. V usage is TRBV18 and J usage is TRBJ2-3, with 7 bases that match TRBD2. J was trimmed by 0 bases and V by 2 bases; bases with no gene match: 8. The CDR3 runs 17 residues. Per the germline V gene, CDR1 is KGHSH and CDR2 is LQKENI. CDR3 region: CASSPEVSGSSTDTQYF. The DNA read from the CDR3 is TGTGCCAGCTCACCAGAAGTTAGCGGGTCTAGCACAGATACG.

This clone has a count of ten or more. The CDR3 end lies 3 residues beyond the end of the read and is filled in from the germline J gene. The chain is built from TRBV7-9 and TRBJ2-5; D remains ambiguous. The germline V and J ends were trimmed by 1 base and 4 bases, with 7 bases remaining between them. This CDR3 region has 13 residues. Germline loops: CDR1 SEHNR, CDR2 FQNEAQ (reference sequence). The part of the CDR3 DNA that was read is TGTGCCAGCAGCTTAGTACAGAGAGAGACC. This gives the protein CASSLVQRET. The CDR3 in full is CASSLVQRETQYF.